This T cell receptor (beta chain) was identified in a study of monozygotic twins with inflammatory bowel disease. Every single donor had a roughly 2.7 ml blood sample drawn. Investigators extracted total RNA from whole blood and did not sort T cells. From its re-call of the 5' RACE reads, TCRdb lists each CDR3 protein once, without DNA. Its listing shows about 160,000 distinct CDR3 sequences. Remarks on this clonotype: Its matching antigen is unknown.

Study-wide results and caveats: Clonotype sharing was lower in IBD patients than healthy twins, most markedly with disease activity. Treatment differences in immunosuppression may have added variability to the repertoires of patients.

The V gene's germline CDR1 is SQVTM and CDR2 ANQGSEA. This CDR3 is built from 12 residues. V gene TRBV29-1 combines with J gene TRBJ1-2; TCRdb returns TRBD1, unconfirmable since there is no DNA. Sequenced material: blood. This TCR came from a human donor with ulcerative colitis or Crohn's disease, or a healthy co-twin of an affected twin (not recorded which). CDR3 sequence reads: CSGDSANYGYTF.